Shown below are 26 T cell receptor beta chains from a single sample sequenced in a study of T cell changes during pregnancy in multiple sclerosis. Data came from immunoSEQ multiplex PCR; TCRdb stores just in-frame clones and leaves some out. Of 70,000 to 100,000 clones listed, 90% to 95% are singletons. The sequencing here drew on peripheral blood, taken in the first trimester of pregnancy. These receptors were collected from a female donor with multiple sclerosis, enrolled in a pregnancy study.

The chain is built from TRBV11-2 and TRBJ2-1; 12 bases agree with TRBD2. Germline trimming cut 3 bases from V and 8 bases from J; bases unmatched to any gene: 14. Germline assignment: CDR1 SGHAT and CDR2 FQNNGV. The CDR3 spans 18 residues. The chain's CDR3 is CASSLAGLAGAAGYEQFF. The CDR3 region has the DNA TGTGCCAGCAGCTTGGCGGGACTAGCGGGCGCGGCAGGCTATGAGCAGTTCTTC.

In its sample, this clone was seen a few times. The chain uses TRBV10-3 and TRBJ1-5; TRBD1 might be the D (5 bases). Germline CDR1 and CDR2: ENHRY and SYGVKD. This CDR3 comprises 16 residues. V lost 3 bases and J 7 bases, leaving 19 bases between the germline ends. For the CDR3, the DNA is TGTGCCATCAGTGAAAGGGCGGGGCGGGATGGGCAGCCCCAGCATTTT. This gives the protein CAISERAGRDGQPQHF.

The chain joins TRBV7-7 to TRBJ2-3, with 7 bases that match TRBD2. The germline gives CDR1 SSHAT, CDR2 FNYEAQ (reference sequence). The ends lost 8 bases at V and 0 bases at J; junction bases unmatched: 8. The CDR3 contains 15 residues. The CDR3: CASSPAGVSTDTQYF. CDR3 in DNA: TGTGCCAGCTCCCCGGCGGGGGTTAGCACAGATACGCAGTATTTT.

This chain links TRBV7-9 with TRBJ2-4; 8 bases agree with TRBD1. The J segment lost 7 bases and the V segment lost 2 bases, leaving 7 bases of the junction unmatched. CDR1 and CDR2 from the germline V gene are SEHNR and FQNEAQ (reference sequence). The CDR3 extends over 15 amino acids. The CDR3 is CASSLRTGRMNIQYF. The CDR3 DNA reads TGTGCCAGCAGCTTACGGACAGGGAGGATGAACATTCAGTACTTC.

The rearrangement joins TRBV6-5 to TRBJ2-7; 8 nucleotides align to TRBD1. The CDR3 runs to 13 residues. Unmatched junction bases numbered 6, after V lost 6 bases and J lost 5 bases. Germline CDR1 MNHEY, CDR2 SVGAGI. Here the CDR3 DNA reads TGTGCCAGCAGCCTCGGACAGGGCGACGAGCAGTACTTC. It specifies CASSLGQGDEQYF.

The gene calls are TRBV15 and TRBJ2-5, with D perhaps TRBD2 (5 bases). The end of the DNA is better explained by TRBJ2-7, so the J call may be wrong. Germline V gene sequence: CDR1 LNHNV, CDR2 YYDKDF (reference sequence). The CDR3 runs to 12 residues. CDR3 region: CATGLMKGEQYF. CDR3 bases: TGTGCCACCGGACTCATGAAGGGCGAGCAGTACTTC.

The rearrangement joins TRBV19 to TRBJ1-2; the D gene is possibly TRBD1 (6 bases). Germline V lookup: CDR1 LNHDA, CDR2 SQIVND (reference sequence). This CDR3 region has 13 residues. Trimming left V 5 bases short and J 6 bases short, with 13 bases between. The CDR3 protein is CASSRTGRNGYTF. The CDR3 DNA sequence: TGTGCCAGTAGTCGCACAGGGAGAAATGGCTACACCTTC.

The chain carries TRBV4-2 and TRBJ2-7; possible D gene TRBD1, 5 bases. The CDR3 has 16 amino acids. Germline loops: CDR1 LGHNA, CDR2 YNFKEQ. Trimming shortened V by 1 base and J by 2 bases, and 15 bases separated the two germline ends. CDR3 region: CASSQVRTPIPYEQYF. In DNA, the CDR3 is TGTGCCAGCAGCCAAGTTAGGACACCTATACCCTACGAGCAGTACTTC.

V is TRBV27 and J is TRBJ1-3; TRBD1 matches 8 bases. The CDR3 is 15 amino acids. Germline assignment: CDR1 MNHEY and CDR2 SMNVEV (reference sequence). V trimming: 4 bases; J trimming: 8 bases; junction bases outside the gene matches: 10. In DNA, the CDR3 is TGTGCCAGCAGTTCCTTACAGGGGGAAAGAGACACCATATATTTT. This encodes CASSSLQGERDTIYF.

The chain employs TRBV28 and TRBJ1-5; TRBD1 matches 9 bases. The V gene's germline CDR1 is MDHEN and CDR2 SYDVKM. After removal of 5 bases from V and 5 bases from J, the junction contained 4 bases not matched to a gene. This CDR3 has 14 residues. CDR3 loop: CASSINRGHQPQHF. In DNA form, the CDR3 reads TGTGCCAGCAGTATTAACAGGGGGCATCAGCCCCAGCATTTT. Full variable domain (remainder filled in from reference TRBV28 and TRBJ1-5): DVKVTQSSRYLVKRTGEKVFLECVQDMDHENMFWYRQDPGLGLRLIYFSYDVKMKEKGDIPEGYSVSREKKERFSLILESASTNQTSMYLCASSINRGHQPQHFGDGTRLSIL.

The rearrangement uses TRBV18 and TRBJ2-7; 11 nucleotides align to TRBD2. CDR3 length equals 16 residues. From germline, CDR1 is KGHSH and CDR2 LQKENI. V was pared by 5 bases and J by 4 bases, with 10 bases of the junction left unmatched. CDR3 coding DNA: TGTGCCAGCTCAATACTAGCGGGAGAGGTTCGGTACGAGCAGTACTTC. Its translation: CASSILAGEVRYEQYF.

V gene TRBV7-3 combines with J gene TRBJ1-3, with 7 bases aligning to TRBD1. V lost 5 bases, J lost 4 bases, and 2 bases stayed unmatched. The CDR3 sequence is 13 residues long. The germline V gene encodes CDR1 SGHTA and CDR2 FQGTGA. The DNA for the CDR3 is TGTGCCAGCAGCCGGGGACAGGGAAACACCATATATTTT. Its translation is CASSRGQGNTIYF. Full variable domain (missing parts from reference TRBV7-3 and TRBJ1-3): GAGVSQTPSNKVTEKGKYVELRCDPISGHTALYWYRQSLGQGPEFLIYFQGTGAADDSGLPNDRFFAVRPEGSVSTLKIQRTERGDSAVYLCASSRGQGNTIYFGEGSWLTVV.

This clone was seen at least ten times. V gene TRBV9 combines with J gene TRBJ1-1; possible D gene TRBD1, 5 bases. V was trimmed by 5 bases and J by 1 base, leaving 12 bases between them. The CDR3 has 14 residues. The germline CDR1 and CDR2 sequences are SGDLS and YYNGEE. The CDR3 loop reads CASSKGYRNTEAFF. CDR3 nucleotides: TGTGCCAGCAGTAAGGGGTACAGGAACACTGAAGCTTTCTTT.

The V call is TRBV5-1, the J call TRBJ2-2, with D maybe TRBD2 (6 bases). Germline CDR1 SGHRS, CDR2 YFSETQ. CDR3 length: 15 residues. Trimming left V 2 bases short and J 0 bases short, with 8 bases between. The DNA for the CDR3 is TGCGCCAGCAGCTTTGGAGGGACGAACACCGGGGAGCTGTTTTTT. Protein sequence: CASSFGGTNTGELFF.

The chain links TRBV5-1 to TRBJ1-6; D call uncertain. Trimming removed 4 bases at V and 7 bases at J, with 9 bases between. Per the germline V gene, CDR1 is SGHRS and CDR2 is YFSETQ. The CDR3 length is 13 residues. The CDR3 reads CASSPIENSPLHF. The CDR3 nucleotides read TGCGCCAGCAGCCCGATTGAGAATTCACCCCTCCACTTT.

The chain combines TRBV7-9 with TRBJ1-1; TRBD1 might be the D (5 bases). The CDR3 runs to 15 residues. The germline V and J ends were trimmed by 4 bases and 2 bases, with 14 bases remaining between them. Germline V lookup: CDR1 SEHNR, CDR2 FQNEAQ (reference sequence). The CDR3 loop is CASSSRQTVNTEAFF. The DNA of the CDR3 is TGTGCCAGCAGCTCTCGGCAGACAGTCAACACTGAAGCTTTCTTT.

The J gene is TRBJ2-5, the V gene TRBV11-2, with TRBD2 identical over 8 bases. Germline CDR1 and CDR2: SGHAT and FQNNGV. The length of the CDR3 is 16 residues. The V segment lost 1 base and the J segment 5 bases; nucleotides outside the gene matches: 9. In DNA, the CDR3 is TGTGCCAGCAGCTTAGGTCGGACTAGCCGCCGGGAGACCCAGTACTTC. Its protein product is CASSLGRTSRRETQYF. Combining the CDR3 with reference TRBV11-2 and TRBJ2-5 gives the whole variable domain EAGVAQSPRYKIIEKRQSVAFWCNPISGHATLYWYQQILGQGPKLLIQFQNNGVVDDSQLPKDRFSAERLKGVDSTLKIQPAKLEDSAVYLCASSLGRTSRRETQYFGPGTRLLVL.

V usage is TRBV6-5 and J usage is TRBJ2-7, with D maybe TRBD1 (5 bases). The V end was cut by 2 bases, the J end by 1 base, with 6 bases between. Per the germline V gene, CDR1 is MNHEY and CDR2 is SVGAGI. The CDR3 has 13 amino acids. For the CDR3, the DNA is TGTGCCAGCAGTTACAGGGGTTCCTACGAGCAGTACTTC. The encoded protein is CASSYRGSYEQYF.

The chain carries TRBV18 and TRBJ2-1; no clear D. V shed 1 base and J shed 8 bases, with 9 bases lying between them. The germline gives CDR1 KGHSH, CDR2 LQKENI. CDR3 size: 13 residues. CDR3 in amino acids: CASSPLFEDEQFF. CDR3 in DNA: TGTGCCAGCTCACCACTTTTTGAGGATGAGCAGTTCTTC.

CDR3: CASSLDGQILNVLTF. The CDR3 bases are TGTGCCAGCAGCTTAGATGGGCAGATACTCAACGTCCTGACTTTC. V usage is TRBV7-9 and J usage is TRBJ2-6; unclear D gene. V shed 1 base and J shed 9 bases, with 13 bases lying between them. CDR1 SEHNR and CDR2 FQNEAQ come from the germline V gene (reference sequence). CDR3 length: 15 residues.

The V call is TRBV27, the J call TRBJ1-5, with D possibly TRBD1 on 5 matching bases. Germline assignment: CDR1 MNHEY and CDR2 SMNVEV (reference sequence). The CDR3 covers 12 residues. V gave up 8 bases and J gave up 2 bases, with 7 bases separating them. In DNA form, the CDR3 reads TGTGCCAGCGGGGCGGGCAATCAGCCCCAGCATTTT. This gives the protein CASGAGNQPQHF.

The chain is built from TRBV5-1 and TRBJ2-3; 7 bases map to TRBD2. The V gene's germline CDR1 is SGHRS and CDR2 YFSETQ. J lost 6 bases, V lost 4 bases, and 11 bases had no gene match. The CDR3 consists of 15 residues. This CDR3 reads CASSTGLVRPDTQYF. In DNA, the CDR3 is TGCGCCAGCAGCACCGGACTAGTCCGTCCGGATACGCAGTATTTT.

The chain uses TRBV19 and TRBJ1-6; 8 positions agree with TRBD1. With V trimmed by 5 bases and J by 6 bases, 3 bases remained unmatched. CDR3 size: 14 residues. The germline gives CDR1 LNHDA, CDR2 SQIVND (reference sequence). Here the CDR3 reads CASSHRGINSPLHF. The DNA of the CDR3 is TGTGCCAGTAGTCACAGGGGGATTAATTCACCCCTCCACTTT.

V and J are TRBV6-5 and TRBJ2-2; a possible D gene is TRBD1 (6 bases). Germline values: CDR1 MNHEY, CDR2 SVGAGI. CDR3 size: 15 residues. Trimming shortened V by 0 bases and J by 9 bases, and 14 bases separated the two germline ends. CDR3: CASSYSPTGSWELFF. The CDR3 DNA reads TGTGCCAGCAGTTACTCCCCCACAGGGAGCTGGGAGCTGTTTTTT.

The chain links TRBV7-3 to TRBJ2-1; the match to TRBD2 covers 11 bases. The CDR3 is made up of 16 amino acids. The trim removed 4 bases at V and 7 bases at J, leaving 9 bases unmatched. CDR1 is SGHTA and CDR2 is FQGTGA in the germline V gene. The CDR3 bases are TGTGCCAGCAGCTCACTAGCGGGGGACCTCCGAAATGAGCAGTTCTTC. This encodes CASSSLAGDLRNEQFF. The entire variable domain, with the rest obtained from reference TRBV7-3 and TRBJ2-1, is as follows: GAGVSQTPSNKVTEKGKYVELRCDPISGHTALYWYRQSLGQGPEFLIYFQGTGAADDSGLPNDRFFAVRPEGSVSTLKIQRTERGDSAVYLCASSSLAGDLRNEQFFGPGTRLTVL.

The rearrangement joins TRBV28 to TRBJ2-7; 15 bases are shared with TRBD2. This CDR3 is built from 15 residues. The V segment lost 8 bases and the J segment 1 base; nucleotides outside the gene matches: 3. The germline CDR1 and CDR2 sequences are MDHEN and SYDVKM. The DNA for the CDR3 is TGTGCCAGCTTGGGACTAGCGGGAGGTTCCTACGAGCAGTACTTC. Its translation: CASLGLAGGSYEQYF.